This T cell receptor beta chain was sequenced for a study of cytomegalovirus exposure and HLA in healthy donors. This CDR3 has 15 residues. Germline V gene lookup returns CDR1 MDHEN and CDR2 SYDVKM. This clone was detected only once. The target antigen is unknown. General study points: For presence/absence analyses, sequencing depth was assumed to be roughly uniform across donors. Several of the most significant clusters were apparently associated with common viral pathogens in a later analysis.

Primers: 60 Vbeta forward and 13 Jbeta reverse. Assay: immunoSEQ multiplex PCR; the TCRdb copy retains only in-frame clones and omits some. Of 300,000 or so clones detected, 84% appear once; the ten largest clones hold about 2%. V and J are TRBV28 and TRBJ2-5; TRBD2 matches at 9 bases. The DNA matches TRBJ2-7 better at its end, which makes the J call doubtful. This clonotype was obtained from a woman between 40 and 50 years old in good health and CMV-seropositive. The source material was PBMCs. CDR3 DNA: TGTGCCAGCAGTACTAGCGGGTTACCTATCTACGAGCAGTACTTC. Protein: CASSTSGLPIYEQYF.